The sequence of this T cell receptor (beta chain) was determined in a study of cytomegalovirus exposure and HLA in healthy donors. Regarding the study as a whole: CMV serostatus alone was available as immune exposure information.

There are 15 residues in the CDR3. V lost 4 bases, J lost 10 bases, and 21 bases lay in between. The germline V gene encodes CDR1 SGHRS and CDR2 YFSETQ. The PCR contained 60 Vbeta and 13 Jbeta primers. This table comes from immunoSEQ multiplex PCR, and its TCRdb copy is limited to in-frame clones, with some not included. Of over 200,000 clones in the sample, 80% to 90% were seen once. In the case of this clone: No antigen is known for it.

The sample was PBMCs. The rearrangement joins TRBV5-1 to TRBJ2-1; the D gene is possibly TRBD1 (6 bases). The source is a woman aged 18-29 years in good health and CMV-seronegative. The CDR3 coding sequence is TGCGCCAGCAGCCACAGCAGGGGCGATTTGTACGAGCAGTTCTTC. Its protein product is CASSHSRGDLYEQFF.